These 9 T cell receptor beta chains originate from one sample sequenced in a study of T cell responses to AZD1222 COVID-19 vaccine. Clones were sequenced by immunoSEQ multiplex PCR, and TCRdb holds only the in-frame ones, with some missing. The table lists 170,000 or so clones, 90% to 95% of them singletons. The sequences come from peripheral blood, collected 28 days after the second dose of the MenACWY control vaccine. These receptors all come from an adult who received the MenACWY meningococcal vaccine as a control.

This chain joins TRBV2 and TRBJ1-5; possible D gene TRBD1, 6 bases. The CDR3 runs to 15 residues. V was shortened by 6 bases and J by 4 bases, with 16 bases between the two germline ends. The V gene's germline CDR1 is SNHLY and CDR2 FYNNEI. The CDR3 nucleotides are TGTGCCAGCAGCGGGGGGACATCTCTGAATCAGCCCCAGCATTTT. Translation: CASSGGTSLNQPQHF.

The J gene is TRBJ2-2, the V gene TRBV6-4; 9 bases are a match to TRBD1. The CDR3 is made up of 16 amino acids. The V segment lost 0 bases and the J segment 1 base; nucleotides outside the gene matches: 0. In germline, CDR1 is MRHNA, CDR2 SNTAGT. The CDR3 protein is CASSDSGQGNTGELFF. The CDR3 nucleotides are TGTGCCAGCAGTGACTCGGGACAGGGGAACACCGGGGAGCTGTTTTTT.

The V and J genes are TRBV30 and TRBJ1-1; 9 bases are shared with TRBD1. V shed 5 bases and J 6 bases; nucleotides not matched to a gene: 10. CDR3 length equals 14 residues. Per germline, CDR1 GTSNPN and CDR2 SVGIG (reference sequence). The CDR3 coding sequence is TGTGCCTGGGAGGGACAGGGAAAATTGGCTGAAGCTTTCTTT. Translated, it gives CAWEGQGKLAEAFF.

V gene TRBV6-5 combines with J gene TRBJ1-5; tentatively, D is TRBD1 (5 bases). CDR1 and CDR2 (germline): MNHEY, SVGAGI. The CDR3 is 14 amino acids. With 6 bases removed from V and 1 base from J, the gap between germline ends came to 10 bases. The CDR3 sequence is CASRGGLSNQPQHF. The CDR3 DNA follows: TGTGCCAGCAGGGGGGGTCTGAGCAATCAGCCCCAGCATTTT.

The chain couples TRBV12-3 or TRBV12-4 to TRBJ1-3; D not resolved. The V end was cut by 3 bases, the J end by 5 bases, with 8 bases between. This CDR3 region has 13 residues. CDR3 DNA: TGTGCCAGCAGTTTTGGTGTTCGAAACACCATATATTTT. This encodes CASSFGVRNTIYF.

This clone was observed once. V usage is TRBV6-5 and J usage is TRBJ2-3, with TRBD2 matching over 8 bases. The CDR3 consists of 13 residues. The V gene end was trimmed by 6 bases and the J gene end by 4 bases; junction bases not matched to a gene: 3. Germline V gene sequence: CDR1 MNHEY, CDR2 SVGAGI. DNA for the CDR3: TGTGCCAGCAGGGCCGGGGGGGCAGATACGCAGTATTTT. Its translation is CASRAGGADTQYF.

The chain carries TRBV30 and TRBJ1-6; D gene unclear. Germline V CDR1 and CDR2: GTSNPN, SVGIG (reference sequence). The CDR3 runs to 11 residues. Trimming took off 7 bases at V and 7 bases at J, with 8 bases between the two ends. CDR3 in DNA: TGTGCCTCCTCTTTAAATTCACCCCTCCACTTT. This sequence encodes CASSLNSPLHF.

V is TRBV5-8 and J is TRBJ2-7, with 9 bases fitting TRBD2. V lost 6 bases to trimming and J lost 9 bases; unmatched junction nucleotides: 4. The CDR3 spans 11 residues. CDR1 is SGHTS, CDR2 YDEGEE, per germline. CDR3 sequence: CASKLAGAQYF. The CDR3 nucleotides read TGTGCCAGCAAACTAGCGGGTGCGCAGTACTTC.

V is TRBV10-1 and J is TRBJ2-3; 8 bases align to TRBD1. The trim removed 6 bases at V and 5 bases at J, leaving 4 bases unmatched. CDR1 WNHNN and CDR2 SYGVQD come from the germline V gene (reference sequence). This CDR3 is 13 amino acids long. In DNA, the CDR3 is TGCGCCAGCAGATCACAGGGGGTAGATACGCAGTATTTT. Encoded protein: CASRSQGVDTQYF.